This TCR beta chain was documented in a study of blood T cell repertoires in COVID-19. Study-wide background: The United States, Italy and Spain supplied acute and convalescent COVID-19 samples.

The CDR3 contains 15 residues. The V and J ends lost 7 bases and 5 bases, in that order; junction bases with no gene match: 8. Germline CDR1 and CDR2: MNHEY and SVGAGI. Authors' analysis steps: Estimates of nucleated cell counts were drawn from the amplification of reference gene primers. Profiled with immunoSEQ multiplex PCR; TCRdb holds only in-frame clones, not every one. Clonal size and the V and J genes are those of that table, whereas D and trimming came from the DNA. The table shows about 320,000 clones, with around 83% occurring only once. The clonotype was recovered from a woman aged 45-60 years with acute or convalescent COVID-19. The genes are TRBV6-5 and TRBJ2-5, with TRBD2 matching 12 bases. Sequenced sample: peripheral blood. Here the CDR3 reads CASTPLAGGRETQYF. DNA of the CDR3: TGTGCCAGCACTCCCCTAGCGGGGGGGCGGGAGACCCAGTACTTC.